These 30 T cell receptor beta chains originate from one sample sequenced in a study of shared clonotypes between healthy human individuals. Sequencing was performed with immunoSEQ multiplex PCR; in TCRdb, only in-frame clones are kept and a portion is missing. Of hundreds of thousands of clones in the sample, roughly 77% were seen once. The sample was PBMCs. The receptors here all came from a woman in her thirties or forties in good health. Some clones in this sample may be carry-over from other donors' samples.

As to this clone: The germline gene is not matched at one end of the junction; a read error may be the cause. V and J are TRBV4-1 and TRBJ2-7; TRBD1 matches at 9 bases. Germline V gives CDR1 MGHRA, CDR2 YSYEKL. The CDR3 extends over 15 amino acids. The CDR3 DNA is TGCGTCAGCAGCCGGCAAGGGGACAGGGCCCACGAGCAGTACTTC. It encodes CVSSRQGDRAHEQYF.

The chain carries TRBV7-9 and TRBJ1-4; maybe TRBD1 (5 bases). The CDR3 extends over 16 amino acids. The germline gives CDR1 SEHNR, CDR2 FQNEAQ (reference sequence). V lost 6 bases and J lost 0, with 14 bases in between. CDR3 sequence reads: CASRPSPGPTNEKLFF. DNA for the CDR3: TGTGCCAGCAGACCCTCCCCGGGGCCAACTAATGAAAAACTGTTTTTT.

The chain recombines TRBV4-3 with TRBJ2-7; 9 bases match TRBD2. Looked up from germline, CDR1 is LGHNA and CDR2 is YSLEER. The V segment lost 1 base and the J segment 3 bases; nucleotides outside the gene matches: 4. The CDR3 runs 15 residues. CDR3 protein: CASSQARTSVYEQYF. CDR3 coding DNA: TGCGCCAGCAGCCAAGCACGGACTAGCGTCTACGAGCAGTACTTC.

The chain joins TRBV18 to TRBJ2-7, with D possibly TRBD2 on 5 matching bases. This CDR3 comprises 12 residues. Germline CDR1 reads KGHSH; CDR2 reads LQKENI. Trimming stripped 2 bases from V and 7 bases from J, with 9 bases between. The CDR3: CASSPVRGEQYF. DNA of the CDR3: TGTGCCAGCTCACCAGTCAGAGGGGAGCAGTACTTC.

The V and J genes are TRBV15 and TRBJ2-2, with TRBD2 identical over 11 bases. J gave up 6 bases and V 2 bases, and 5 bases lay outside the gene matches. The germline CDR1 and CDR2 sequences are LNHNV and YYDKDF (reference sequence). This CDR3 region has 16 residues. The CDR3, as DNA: TGTGCCACCAGCAGAACCGTAGCGGGAGGGGCCGGGGAGCTGTTTTTT. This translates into CATSRTVAGGAGELFF.

The CDR3 sequence: CASSYSGLAGSYEQYF. CDR3 in DNA: TGTGCCAGCAGTTACAGCGGACTAGCGGGCTCCTACGAGCAGTACTTC. This chain uses TRBV6-5 with TRBJ2-7, with TRBD2 identical over 11 bases. Trimming at V came to 2 bases and at J to 0 bases, leaving 3 bases not matched to a gene. Germline lookup yields CDR1 MNHEY and CDR2 SVGAGI. The CDR3 is made up of 16 amino acids.

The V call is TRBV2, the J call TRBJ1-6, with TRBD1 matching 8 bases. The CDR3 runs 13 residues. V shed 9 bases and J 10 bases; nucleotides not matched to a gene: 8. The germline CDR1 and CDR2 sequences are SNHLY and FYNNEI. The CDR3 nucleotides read TGTGCCAGTGGTCCAGGGGGCCGCTCACCCCTCCACTTT. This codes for CASGPGGRSPLHF.

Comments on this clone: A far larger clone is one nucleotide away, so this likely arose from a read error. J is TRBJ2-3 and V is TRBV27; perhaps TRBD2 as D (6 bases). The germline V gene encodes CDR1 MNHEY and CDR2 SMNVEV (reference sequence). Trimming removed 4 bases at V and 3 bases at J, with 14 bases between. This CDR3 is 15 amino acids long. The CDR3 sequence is CASSSGGIRTDTQYF. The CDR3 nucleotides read TGTGCCAGCAGTTCCGGGGGTATCCGTACAGATACGCAGTATTTT.

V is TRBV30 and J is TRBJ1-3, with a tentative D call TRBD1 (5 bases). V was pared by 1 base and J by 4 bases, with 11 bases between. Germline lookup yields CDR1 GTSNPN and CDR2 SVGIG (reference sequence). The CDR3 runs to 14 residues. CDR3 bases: TGTGCCTGGAGTGGGGGGTGGGGCGGAAACACCATATATTTT. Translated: CAWSGGWGGNTIYF.

The CDR3 loop is CASSFSGREPDEQFF. CDR3 nucleotides: TGTGCCAGCTCATTCAGCGGGAGGGAGCCTGATGAGCAGTTCTTC. V is TRBV28 and J is TRBJ2-1, with 10 bases identical to TRBD2. The J segment lost 8 bases and the V segment lost 8 bases, leaving 12 bases of the junction unmatched. This CDR3 has 15 amino acids. Germline CDR1 reads MDHEN; CDR2 reads SYDVKM.

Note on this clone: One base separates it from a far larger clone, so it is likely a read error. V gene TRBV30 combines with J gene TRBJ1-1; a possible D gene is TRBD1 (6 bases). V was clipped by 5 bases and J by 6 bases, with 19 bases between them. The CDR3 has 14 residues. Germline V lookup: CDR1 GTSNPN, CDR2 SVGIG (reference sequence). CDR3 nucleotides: TGTGCCTGGGGCAACACTGGGGGGGCCCCTGAAGCTTTCTTT. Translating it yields CAWGNTGGAPEAFF.

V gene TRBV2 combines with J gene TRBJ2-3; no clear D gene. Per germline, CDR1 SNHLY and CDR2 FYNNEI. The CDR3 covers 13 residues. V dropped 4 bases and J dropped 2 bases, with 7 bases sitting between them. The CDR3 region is CASSGTYTDTQYF. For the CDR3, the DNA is TGTGCCAGCAGTGGTACCTACACAGATACGCAGTATTTT.

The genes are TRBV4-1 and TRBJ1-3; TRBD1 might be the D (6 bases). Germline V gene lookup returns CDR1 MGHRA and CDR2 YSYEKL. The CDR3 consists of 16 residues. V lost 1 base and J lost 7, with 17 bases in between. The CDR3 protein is CASSQATGQRRNTIYF. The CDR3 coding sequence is TGCGCCAGCAGCCAAGCAACAGGGCAAAGGAGGAACACCATATATTTT.

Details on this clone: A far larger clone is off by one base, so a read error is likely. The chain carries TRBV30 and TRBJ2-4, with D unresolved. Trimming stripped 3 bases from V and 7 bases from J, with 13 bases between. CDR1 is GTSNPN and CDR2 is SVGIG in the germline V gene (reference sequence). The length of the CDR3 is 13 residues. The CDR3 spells CAWSAKRTNIQYF. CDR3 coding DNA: TGTGCCTGGAGCGCAAAGAGGACCAACATTCAGTACTTC.

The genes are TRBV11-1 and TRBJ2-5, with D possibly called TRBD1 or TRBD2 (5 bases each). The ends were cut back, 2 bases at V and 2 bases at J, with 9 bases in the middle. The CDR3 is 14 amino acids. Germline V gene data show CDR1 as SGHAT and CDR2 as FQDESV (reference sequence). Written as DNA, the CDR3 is TGTGCCAGCAGCTTATGGGACGGACAAGAGACCCAGTACTTC. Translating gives CASSLWDGQETQYF.

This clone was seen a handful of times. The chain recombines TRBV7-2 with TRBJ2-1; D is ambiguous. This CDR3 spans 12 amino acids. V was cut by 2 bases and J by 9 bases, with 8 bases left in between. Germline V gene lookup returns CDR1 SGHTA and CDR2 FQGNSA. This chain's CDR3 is CASSLYGGEQFF. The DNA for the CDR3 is TGTGCCAGCAGCTTATACGGTGGTGAGCAGTTCTTC.

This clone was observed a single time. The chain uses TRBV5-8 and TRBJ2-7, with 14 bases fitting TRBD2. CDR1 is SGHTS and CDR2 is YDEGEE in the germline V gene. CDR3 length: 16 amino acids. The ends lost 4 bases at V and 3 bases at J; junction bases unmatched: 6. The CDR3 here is CASSRGLAGARYEQYF. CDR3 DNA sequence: TGTGCCAGCAGCAGGGGACTAGCGGGGGCCCGCTACGAGCAGTACTTC.

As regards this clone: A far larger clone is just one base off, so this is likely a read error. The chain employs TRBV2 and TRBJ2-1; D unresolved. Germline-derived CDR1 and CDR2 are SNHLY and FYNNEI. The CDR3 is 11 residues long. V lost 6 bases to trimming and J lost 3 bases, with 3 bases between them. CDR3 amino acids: CASSLYNEQFF. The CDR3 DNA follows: TGTGCCAGCAGCCTCTACAATGAGCAGTTCTTC.

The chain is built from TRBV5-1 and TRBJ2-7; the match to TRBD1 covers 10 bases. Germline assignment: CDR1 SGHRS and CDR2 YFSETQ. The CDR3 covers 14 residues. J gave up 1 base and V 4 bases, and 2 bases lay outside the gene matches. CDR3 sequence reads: CASSRGQGSYEQYF. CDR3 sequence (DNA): TGCGCCAGCAGCCGGGGACAGGGGTCCTACGAGCAGTACTTC.

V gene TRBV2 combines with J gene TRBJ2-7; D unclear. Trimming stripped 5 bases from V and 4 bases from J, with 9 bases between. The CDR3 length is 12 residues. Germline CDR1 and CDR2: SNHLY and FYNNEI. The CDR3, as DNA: TGTGCCAGCAGTTGGACGGATTACGAGCAGTACTTC. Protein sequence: CASSWTDYEQYF. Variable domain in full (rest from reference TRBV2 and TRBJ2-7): EPEVTQTPSHQVTQMGQEVILRCVPISNHLYFYWYRQILGQKVEFLVSFYNNEISEKSEIFDDQFSVERPDGSNFTLKIRSTKLEDSAMYFCASSWTDYEQYFGPGTRLTVT.

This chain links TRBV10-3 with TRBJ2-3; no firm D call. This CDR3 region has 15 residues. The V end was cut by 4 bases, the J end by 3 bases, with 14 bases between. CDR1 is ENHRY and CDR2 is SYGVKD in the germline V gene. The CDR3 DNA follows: TGTGCCATCAGTGCTTTAGGGCAGGCAACAGATACGCAGTATTTT. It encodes CAISALGQATDTQYF.

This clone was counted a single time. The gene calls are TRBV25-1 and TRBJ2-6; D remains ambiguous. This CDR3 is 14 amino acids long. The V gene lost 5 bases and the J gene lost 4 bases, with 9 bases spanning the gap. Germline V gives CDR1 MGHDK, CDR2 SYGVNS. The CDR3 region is CASSSLRGANVLTF. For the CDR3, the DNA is TGTGCCAGCAGTAGCCTACGAGGGGCCAACGTCCTGACTTTC.

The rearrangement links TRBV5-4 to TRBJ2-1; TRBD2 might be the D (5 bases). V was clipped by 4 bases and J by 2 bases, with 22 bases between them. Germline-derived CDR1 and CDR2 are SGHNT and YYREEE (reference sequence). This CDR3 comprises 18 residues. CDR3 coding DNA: TGTGCCAGCAGCCCCAAAAGATCCGGGGAACCAACCTACAATGAGCAGTTCTTC. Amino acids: CASSPKRSGEPTYNEQFF.

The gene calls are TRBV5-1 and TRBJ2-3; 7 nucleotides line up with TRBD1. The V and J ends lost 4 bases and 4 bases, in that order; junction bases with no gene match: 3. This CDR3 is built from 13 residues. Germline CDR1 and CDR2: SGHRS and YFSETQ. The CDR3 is CASSADRPDTQYF. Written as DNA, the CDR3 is TGCGCCAGCAGCGCGGACAGGCCAGATACGCAGTATTTT.

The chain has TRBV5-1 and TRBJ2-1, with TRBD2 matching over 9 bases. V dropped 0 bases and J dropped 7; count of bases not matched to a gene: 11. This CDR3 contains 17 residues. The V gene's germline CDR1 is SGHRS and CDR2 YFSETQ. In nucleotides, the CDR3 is TGCGCCAGCAGCTTGGGGTTTCGCGGGAGGGCACTTAATGAGCAGTTCTTC. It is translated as CASSLGFRGRALNEQFF.

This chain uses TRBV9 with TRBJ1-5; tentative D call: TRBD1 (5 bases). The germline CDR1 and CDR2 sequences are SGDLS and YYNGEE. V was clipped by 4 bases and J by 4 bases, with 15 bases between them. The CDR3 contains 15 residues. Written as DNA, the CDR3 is TGTGCCAGCAGCCCCGGAGGGGAATCAAATCAGCCCCAGCATTTT. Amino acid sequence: CASSPGGESNQPQHF.

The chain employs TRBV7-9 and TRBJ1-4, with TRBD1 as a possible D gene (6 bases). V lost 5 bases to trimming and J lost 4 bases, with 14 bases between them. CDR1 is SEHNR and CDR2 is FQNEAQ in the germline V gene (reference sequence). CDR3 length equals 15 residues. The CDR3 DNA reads TGTGCCAGCAGCCAAGCGCGACAGGTTAATGAAAAACTGTTTTTT. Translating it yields CASSQARQVNEKLFF.

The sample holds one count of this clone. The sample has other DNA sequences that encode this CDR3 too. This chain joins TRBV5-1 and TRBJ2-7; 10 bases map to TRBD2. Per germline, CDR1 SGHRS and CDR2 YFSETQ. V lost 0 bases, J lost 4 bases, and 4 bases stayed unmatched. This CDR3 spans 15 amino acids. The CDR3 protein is CASSLGSSGSYEQYF. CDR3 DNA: TGCGCCAGCAGCTTGGGTTCTAGCGGGAGTTACGAGCAGTACTTC.

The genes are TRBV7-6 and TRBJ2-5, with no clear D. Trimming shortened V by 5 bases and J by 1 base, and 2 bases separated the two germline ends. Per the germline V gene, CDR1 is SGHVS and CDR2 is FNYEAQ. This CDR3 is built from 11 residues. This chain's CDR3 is CASSAQETQYF. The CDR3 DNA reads TGTGCCAGCAGCGCCCAAGAGACCCAGTACTTC.

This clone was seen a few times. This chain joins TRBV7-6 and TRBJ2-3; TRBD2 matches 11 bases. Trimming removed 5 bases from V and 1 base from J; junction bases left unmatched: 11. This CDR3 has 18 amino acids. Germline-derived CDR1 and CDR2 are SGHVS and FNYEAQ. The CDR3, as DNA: TGTGCCAGCAGCCCGTTAGCGGGAGGGGGACGCGGCACAGATACGCAGTATTTT. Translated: CASSPLAGGGRGTDTQYF.